These T cell receptor beta chains were read from a single sample in a study of identical twins. TCRdb redid the calling of the 5' RACE reads with MiXCR, one entry per CDR3 protein. This table has 500,000 to 700,000 distinct CDR3 sequences, just over 7% appearing once. These data also featured in a second study, about yellow fever vaccine responses in identical twins.

The material sequenced was PBMCs. Source of these receptors: a woman between 18 and 29 years old in good health. CDR3s include the opening cysteine and the closing phenylalanine or tryptophan. Each record gives: J gene, CDR3 length, V gene, CDR3 protein.

>TRBJ1-1|14|TRBV10-3
CAIRIQGIGTEAFF
>TRBJ2-1|16|TRBV3-1
CASSQGRVGGYNEQFF
>TRBJ2-1|15|TRBV3-1
CASSQAGRSYNEQFF
>TRBJ2-7|16|TRBV7-9
CASSFYGQATDYEQYF
>TRBJ2-5|14|TRBV7-9
CASSLVHGEETQYF
>TRBJ1-5|12|TRBV20-1
CSAQGAHQPQHF
>TRBJ2-1|14|TRBV5-1
CASSPSGAMDEQFF
>TRBJ2-5|16|TRBV5-1
CASKSGLAGVQETQYF
>TRBJ2-1|12|TRBV20-1
CSARPDYNEQFF
>TRBJ2-3|16|TRBV28
CASSLPPGVFTDTQYF
>TRBJ2-5|15|TRBV7-6
CASSSQGLSKETQYF
>TRBJ2-1|18|TRBV12-3/TRBV12-4
CASSLVPRGASGDNEQFF
>TRBJ2-6|16|TRBV7-2
CASTPGGFAGANVLTF
>TRBJ2-3|15|TRBV20-1
CSASAGGRSPDTQYF
>TRBJ2-4|15|TRBV6-1
CASSGQELAKNIQYF
>TRBJ2-1|14|TRBV6-1
CASSPRDSNNEQFF
>TRBJ2-1|16|TRBV27
CASSLFGTSGFNEQFF
>TRBJ2-1|13|TRBV10-3
CANAGPGDNEQFF
>TRBJ2-2|19|TRBV11-1
CASSPLMWRVDENTGELFF
>TRBJ2-3|16|TRBV20-1
CSARDRVAGGRDTQYF
>NA|12|TRBV7-6
CASASGGDTQHF
>TRBJ2-1|15|TRBV12-3/TRBV12-4
CASSFGASALFEQFF
>TRBJ1-4|15|TRBV9
CASSAPGTGNEKLFF
>TRBJ2-1|15|TRBV28
CASNPGRGNYNEQFF
>TRBJ2-3|15|TRBV27
CASSLMRLAPDTQYF
>TRBJ2-1|14|TRBV4-1
CASSAPSSYNEQFF
>TRBJ2-4|17|TRBV6-1
CASSPGQGRTKRNIQYF
>TRBJ2-2|16|TRBV5-1
CASSLSYTGNTGELFF
>TRBJ1-2|13|TRBV6-4
CASWTGGEGGYTF
>TRBJ2-3|16|TRBV20-1
CSARDGPGGRVDTQYF
>TRBJ2-3|15|TRBV12-3/TRBV12-4
CASRLLAGGTDTQYF
>TRBJ2-4|15|TRBV12-3/TRBV12-4
CASSLPGQTKNIQYF
>TRBJ2-2|17|TRBV5-6
CASSSTGLAFTIGELFF
>TRBJ2-1|17|TRBV13
CASSRQGLQLPRNEQFF
>TRBJ2-1|17|TRBV6-1
CASRIAQGRGRGNEQFF
>TRBJ1-4|15|TRBV27
CASSFWGQGPEKLFF
>TRBJ2-1|13|TRBV29-1
CSVEQGSANEQFF
>TRBJ1-5|15|TRBV6-2/TRBV6-3
CASSYSAGAGQPQHF
>TRBJ2-3|17|TRBV4-2
CASSQVASRGGRDTQYF